This entry concerns a single TCR beta chain. The data originate from a study of blood T cell repertoires in COVID-19. Study context: COVID-19 samples from acute and convalescent phases originated in the United States, Italy and Spain.

V gave up 4 bases and J gave up 0 bases; unmatched junction bases: 7. The CDR3 has 16 amino acids. Germline V gene data show CDR1 as SGHNT and CDR2 as YYREEE (reference sequence). Authors' analysis steps: Reference gene primer amplification gave estimated nucleated cell counts. The repertoire was sequenced with immunoSEQ multiplex PCR; TCRdb's copy has only in-frame clones and lacks some. Clone size and V and J calls were adopted from that table, with D and trimming inferred from the DNA. The sample has 35,000 to 40,000 clones, 78% seen once. V gene TRBV5-4 combines with J gene TRBJ1-3; 7 nucleotides agree with TRBD1. Material for sequencing was peripheral blood. The receptor's source is a man between 65 and 85 years old with acute or convalescent COVID-19. The CDR3 protein is CASSTEGARSGNTIYF. The CDR3 DNA follows: TGTGCCAGCAGCACCGAGGGGGCTCGCTCTGGAAACACCATATATTTT.